This T cell receptor (beta chain) was recovered during a study of blood T cell repertoires in COVID-19. Across the whole study: PBMCs, B-cell-depleted T cells, or T cells provided the cDNA or gDNA that made up the material.

Germline values: CDR1 SGHAT, CDR2 FQNNGV. V was pared by 3 bases and J by 0 bases, with 3 bases between. This CDR3 region has 13 residues. Enrolled during active infection, Seattle patients were then followed longitudinally. This clone appeared a few times. Source study methods: By means of reference gene primer amplification, nucleated cell counts were estimated. The table came from immunoSEQ multiplex PCR; TCRdb's copy has only in-frame clones and leaves some out. The V and J calls and clone size were taken over from that table, and D and trimming were inferred from the DNA. The repertoire consists of 400,000 or so clones, with approximately 90% occurring once and the leading ten covering about 0.91%.

V usage is TRBV11-2 and J usage is TRBJ1-5; D ambiguous. Sequencing used peripheral blood. This sequence was found in a man younger than 35 with COVID-19, enrolled during active disease. The CDR3 DNA is TGTGCCAGCAGCTTCAATAGCAATCAGCCCCAGCATTTT. It codes for CASSFNSNQPQHF.